These T cell receptor beta chains were read from a single sample in a study of PD-1 blockade in classical Hodgkin lymphoma. The protocol was immunoSEQ multiplex PCR, while the TCRdb copy is restricted to in-frame clones and leaves out a portion. The sample lists tens of thousands of clones, around nine tenths seen once, with 0.4% to 0.5% in the top ten. Material: CD4+ T cells from blood. Receptors originate from a human donor with classical Hodgkin lymphoma. Each CDR3 is given with its conserved first and last residue. The order of the fields is J gene, V gene, CDR3 protein.

j_gene: TRBJ2-7
v_gene: TRBV12-5
CDR3aa: CASGLGRGEQYF

j_gene: TRBJ2-5
v_gene: TRBV7-2
CDR3aa: CASSWDRGYQETQYF

j_gene: TRBJ1-1
v_gene: TRBV7-9
CDR3aa: CASSLGSVKNTEAFF

j_gene: TRBJ1-1
v_gene: TRBV30
CDR3aa: CAWTVNTEAFF

j_gene: TRBJ2-5
v_gene: TRBV4-1
CDR3aa: CASSQLPGQETQYF

j_gene: TRBJ1-2
v_gene: TRBV12-5
CDR3aa: CASGLGNGRDRGPYGYTF

j_gene: TRBJ1-4
v_gene: TRBV6-5
CDR3aa: CASSRKMEKLFF

j_gene: TRBJ1-4
v_gene: TRBV7-9
CDR3aa: CASSPNEKLFF

j_gene: TRBJ1-6
v_gene: TRBV11-2
CDR3aa: CASSRLGQRNNSPLHF

j_gene: TRBJ2-3
v_gene: TRBV4-2
CDR3aa: CASSQVSSGGTGTDTQYF

j_gene: TRBJ2-2
v_gene: TRBV9
CDR3aa: CASSSEGLGTGELFF

j_gene: TRBJ2-7
v_gene: TRBV15
CDR3aa: CATSPRWGGYEQYF

j_gene: TRBJ2-2
v_gene: TRBV6-4
CDR3aa: CASSEQRNTGELFF

j_gene: TRBJ2-5
v_gene: TRBV7-9
CDR3aa: CASRRGGQLQETQYF

j_gene: TRBJ1-5
v_gene: TRBV5-6
CDR3aa: CASSRRGDNQPQHF

j_gene: TRBJ2-1
v_gene: TRBV28
CDR3aa: CASSDPDSRNEQFF

j_gene: TRBJ1-1
v_gene: TRBV28
CDR3aa: CASPFRLEGREGNTEAFF

j_gene: TRBJ2-1
v_gene: TRBV19
CDR3aa: CASSKWGPGLAGGPVFYNEQFF

j_gene: TRBJ2-2
v_gene: TRBV5-1
CDR3aa: CASKRQLNTGELFF

j_gene: TRBJ1-1
v_gene: TRBV6-4
CDR3aa: CASSDRGLNTEAFF

j_gene: TRBJ2-1
v_gene: TRBV9
CDR3aa: CASSVGGGSYNEQFF

j_gene: TRBJ1-4
v_gene: TRBV4-1
CDR3aa: CASSQDHRFYNEKLFF

j_gene: TRBJ2-6
v_gene: TRBV7-9
CDR3aa: CASSFSGANVLTF

j_gene: TRBJ2-1
v_gene: TRBV7-2
CDR3aa: CASSWGYNEQFF

j_gene: TRBJ2-5
v_gene: TRBV5-4
CDR3aa: CASSLDRGETQYF

j_gene: TRBJ2-7
v_gene: TRBV9
CDR3aa: CASSVDLAGVGQYF

j_gene: TRBJ1-2
v_gene: TRBV6-5
CDR3aa: CASRSTGNYGYTF

j_gene: TRBJ1-5
v_gene: TRBV6-1
CDR3aa: CASSLIDSNQPQHF

j_gene: TRBJ2-1
v_gene: TRBV27
CDR3aa: CASSLPGLPSAYNEQFF

j_gene: TRBJ1-4
v_gene: TRBV2
CDR3aa: CASSDRPLGEKLFF

j_gene: TRBJ2-7
v_gene: TRBV5-8
CDR3aa: CASSPTLYEQYF

j_gene: TRBJ1-2
v_gene: TRBV5-6
CDR3aa: CASSLGGANYGYTF

j_gene: TRBJ2-7
v_gene: TRBV18
CDR3aa: CASSPSRTSDYWTNEQYF

j_gene: TRBJ2-5
v_gene: TRBV28
CDR3aa: CASSPGRGAPTETQYF

j_gene: TRBJ2-7
v_gene: TRBV12-5
CDR3aa: CASGLVSARSYEQYF

j_gene: TRBJ1-1
v_gene: TRBV29-1
CDR3aa: CSVGGVDTEAFF

j_gene: TRBJ2-2
v_gene: TRBV7-9
CDR3aa: CAIPQGGGELFF

j_gene: TRBJ1-1
v_gene: TRBV7-2
CDR3aa: CASSLDFRGYTEAFF